This T cell receptor (beta chain) originates from a study of T cell responses to AZD1222 COVID-19 vaccine. Study-level points and caveats: Of spike-specific TCRs, nearly half reportedly target regions left unmutated in variants.

Profiling relied on immunoSEQ multiplex PCR, and the TCRdb table lists in-frame clones only, not all of them. The table lists about 190,000 clones, approximately 91% of them singletons. Regarding this clone: Its antigen is unidentified.

Trimming took off 4 bases at V and 6 bases at J, with 13 bases between the two ends. The CDR3 runs 15 residues. CDR1 and CDR2 from the germline V gene are MNHEY and SMNVEV (reference sequence). V is TRBV27 and J is TRBJ1-6; D ambiguous. This sequence originates from an adult in good health. The specimen was peripheral blood, collected on day 0 of AZD1222 vaccination. The DNA for the CDR3 is TGTGCCAGCAGTTCCTCCAGGAACTTTAATTCACCCCTCCACTTT. As protein: CASSSSRNFNSPLHF.